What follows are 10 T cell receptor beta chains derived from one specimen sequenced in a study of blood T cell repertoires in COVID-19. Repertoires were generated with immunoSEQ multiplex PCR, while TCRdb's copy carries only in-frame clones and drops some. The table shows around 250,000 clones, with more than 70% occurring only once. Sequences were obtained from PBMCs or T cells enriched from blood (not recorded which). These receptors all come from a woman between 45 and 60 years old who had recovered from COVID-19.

The CDR3 sequence is CASSPDRVDTF. The CDR3 DNA reads TGTGCCAGCAGCCCGGACAGGGTTGACACCTTC. This chain uses TRBV5-5 with TRBJ1-2, with 8 positions matching TRBD1. Trimming at V came to 4 bases and at J to 12 bases, leaving 5 bases not matched to a gene. Germline lookup yields CDR1 SGHKS and CDR2 YYEKEE (reference sequence). This CDR3 spans 11 amino acids.

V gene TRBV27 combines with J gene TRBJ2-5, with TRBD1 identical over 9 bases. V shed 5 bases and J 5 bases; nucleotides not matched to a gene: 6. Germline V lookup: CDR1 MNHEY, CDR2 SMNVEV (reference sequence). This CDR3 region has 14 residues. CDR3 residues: CASSIQGARETQYF. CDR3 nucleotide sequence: TGTGCCAGCAGTATACAGGGGGCGCGGGAGACCCAGTACTTC.

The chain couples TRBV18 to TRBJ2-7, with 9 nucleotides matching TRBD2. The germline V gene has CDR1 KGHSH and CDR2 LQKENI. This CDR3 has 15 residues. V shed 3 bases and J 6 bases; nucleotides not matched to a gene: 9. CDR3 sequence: CASSPTASGGFEQYF. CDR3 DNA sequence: TGTGCCAGCTCACCTACGGCCAGCGGGGGGTTCGAGCAGTACTTC.

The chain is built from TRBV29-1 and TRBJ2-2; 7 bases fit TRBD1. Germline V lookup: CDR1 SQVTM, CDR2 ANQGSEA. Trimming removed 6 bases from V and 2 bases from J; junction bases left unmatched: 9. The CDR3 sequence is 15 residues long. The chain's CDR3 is CSVDVTGLNTGELFF. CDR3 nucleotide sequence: TGCAGCGTCGATGTGACAGGGCTCAACACCGGGGAGCTGTTTTTT.

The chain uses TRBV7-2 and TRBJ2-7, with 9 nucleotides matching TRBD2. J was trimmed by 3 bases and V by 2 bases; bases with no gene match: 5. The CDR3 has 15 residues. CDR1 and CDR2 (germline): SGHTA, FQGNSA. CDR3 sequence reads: CASSLSSGGIYEQYF. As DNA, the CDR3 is TGTGCCAGCAGCTTAAGTAGCGGGGGCATCTACGAGCAGTACTTC.

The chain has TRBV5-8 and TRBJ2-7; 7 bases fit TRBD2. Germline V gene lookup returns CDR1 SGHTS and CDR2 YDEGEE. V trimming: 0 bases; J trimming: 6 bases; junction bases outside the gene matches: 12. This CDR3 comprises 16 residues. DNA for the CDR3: TGTGCCAGCAGCTTGGGCATTCGGGCTCCGGGGGGCGAGCAGTACTTC. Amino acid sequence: CASSLGIRAPGGEQYF.

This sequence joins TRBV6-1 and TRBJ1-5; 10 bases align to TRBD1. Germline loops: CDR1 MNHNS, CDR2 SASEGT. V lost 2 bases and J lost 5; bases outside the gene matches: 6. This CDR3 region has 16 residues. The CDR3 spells CASSEPGQGMYQPQHF. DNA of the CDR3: TGTGCCAGCAGTGAACCGGGACAGGGGATGTATCAGCCCCAGCATTTT.

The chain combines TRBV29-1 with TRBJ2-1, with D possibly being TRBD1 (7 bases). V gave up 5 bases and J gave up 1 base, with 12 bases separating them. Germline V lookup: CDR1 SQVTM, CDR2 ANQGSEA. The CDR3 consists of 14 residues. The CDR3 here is CSVPQGGSYNEQFF. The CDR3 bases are TGCAGCGTTCCCCAGGGGGGTTCCTACAATGAGCAGTTCTTC.

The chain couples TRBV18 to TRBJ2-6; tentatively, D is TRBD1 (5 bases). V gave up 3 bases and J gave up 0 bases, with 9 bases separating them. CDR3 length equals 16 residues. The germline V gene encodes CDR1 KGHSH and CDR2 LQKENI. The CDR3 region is CASSPTGLSGANVLTF. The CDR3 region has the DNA TGTGCCAGCTCACCTACAGGTCTCTCTGGGGCCAACGTCCTGACTTTC.

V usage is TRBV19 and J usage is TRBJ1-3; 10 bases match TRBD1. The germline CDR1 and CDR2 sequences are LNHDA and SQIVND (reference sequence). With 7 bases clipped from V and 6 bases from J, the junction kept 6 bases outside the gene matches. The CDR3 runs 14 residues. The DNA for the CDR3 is TGTGCCAGTATTGACAGGGGGCTCGTAAACACCATATATTTT. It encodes CASIDRGLVNTIYF.